These T cell receptor gamma chains were read from a single sample in a study of gammadelta T cells in human blood. TCRdb re-processed the RT-PCR reads using CATT. The repertoire table contains a few dozen gamma-chain clones. The sample was non-Vgamma9Vdelta2 gamma-delta T cells from adult blood. The receptors originated from a human donor. CDR3s include the opening cysteine and the closing phenylalanine or tryptophan. The order of the fields is V gene, J gene, clone size, CDR3 protein, CDR3 DNA. Not every row has a clone size; where given, it reads once, few, many or a size class.

TRGV2,TRGJ1/TRGJ2,NA,CATWDGGKKIF,TGTGCCACCTGGGACGGGGGTAAGAAAATCTTT
TRGV5,TRGJ1/TRGJ2,hyperexpanded,CATWDRQYKKLF,TGTGCCACCTGGGACAGGCAGTATAAGAAACTCTTT
TRGV10,TRGJ1/TRGJ2,NA,CAAWERREEKLF,TGTGCTGCGTGGGAAAGAAGGGAGGAGAAACTCTTT
TRGV9,TRGJ1/TRGJ2,hyperexpanded,CALWEAPYYKKLF,TGTGCCTTGTGGGAGGCCCCCTATTATAAGAAACTCTTT
TRGV2,TRGJ1/TRGJ2,hyperexpanded,CATWDFVDYKKLF,TGTGCCACCTGGGACTTCGTCGATTATAAGAAACTCTTT
TRGV9,TRGJ1/TRGJ2,hyperexpanded,CALWEVPGYKKLF,TGTGCCTTGTGGGAGGTGCCTGGTTATAAGAAACTCTTT
TRGV4,TRGJ1/TRGJ2,NA,CATWADEDKKLF,TGTGCCACCTGGGCCGATGAGGATAAGAAACTCTTT
TRGV10,TRGJ1/TRGJ2,NA,CAACYYKKLF,TGTGCTGCGTGTTATTATAAGAAACTCTTT
TRGV3,TRGJ1/TRGJ2,hyperexpanded,CATWDRLKKLF,TGTGCCACCTGGGACAGGCTTAAGAAACTCTTT
TRGV4,TRGJ1/TRGJ2,NA,CATWEAGYKKLF,TGTGCCACCTGGGAAGCGGGTTATAAGAAACTCTTT
TRGV2,TRGJP2,hyperexpanded,CATWDGYSSDWIKTF,TGTGCCACCTGGGACGGTTATAGTAGTGATTGGATCAAGACGTTT
TRGV9,TRGJ1/TRGJ2,NA,CALWEGRKKLF,TGTGCCTTGTGGGAGGGGCGTAAGAAACTCTTT
TRGV8,TRGJ1/TRGJ2,few,CATWDKSDYKKLF,TGTGCCACCTGGGATAAGTCAGATTATAAGAAACTCTTT
TRGV3,TRGJ1/TRGJ2,NA,CATWDLFYYKKLF,TGTGCCACCTGGGACCTATTTTATTATAAGAAACTCTTT
TRGV8,TRGJP1,NA,CAAWDYTTGWFKIF,TGTGCCGCCTGGGATTATACCACTGGTTGGTTCAAGATATTT
TRGV3,TRGJP1,NA,CATWDRPRTTGWFKIF,TGTGCCACCTGGGACAGGCCTCGAACCACTGGTTGGTTCAAGATATTT
TRGV2,TRGJ1/TRGJ2,few,CATWDHSFKKLF,TGTGCCACCTGGGACCATAGTTTTAAGAAACTCTTT
TRGV9,TRGJ1/TRGJ2,hyperexpanded,CALWEVDYKKLF,TGTGCCTTGTGGGAGGTGGACTATAAGAAACTCTTT
TRGV8,TRGJP1,NA,CATWDYTTGWFKIF,TGTGCCACCTGGGATTATACCACTGGTTGGTTCAAGATATTT